These 2 T cell receptor beta chains were all obtained from the same sample, sequenced in a study of T-cell reconstitution after alpha-beta-depleted transplantation in children. Molecular barcoding with unique molecular identifiers was used for the TCRbeta library. In TCRdb, the PCR reads were re-called with MiXCR into one record per CDR3 protein. The data show around 800,000 distinct CDR3 sequences, roughly 15% seen once. Sample: PBMCs, mostly from graft donor cells, taken 360 days after TCRalphabeta/CD19-depleted stem cell transplant. The receptors originated from a male patient younger than 18 who had a stem cell transplant for acute lymphoblastic leukemia, so the T cells may come from the graft donor.

The chain links TRBV20-1 to TRBJ2-1, with TRBD2 matching 11 bases. V shed 4 bases and J 8 bases; nucleotides not matched to a gene: 13. The V gene's germline CDR1 is DFQATT and CDR2 SNEGSKA (reference sequence). The CDR3 extends over 16 amino acids. This CDR3 reads CSAILTTSGRMDEQFF. The CDR3 DNA follows: TGCAGTGCTATCCTTACTACTAGCGGGAGAATGGATGAGCAGTTCTTC.

This clonotype was recorded many times. The chain carries TRBV20-1 and TRBJ2-3, with a weak D call TRBD2 (6 bases). The germline V gene has CDR1 DFQATT and CDR2 SNEGSKA (reference sequence). Trimming took off 2 bases at V and 1 base at J, with 16 bases between the two ends. The CDR3 extends over 16 amino acids. Here the CDR3 DNA reads TGCAGTGCTAGATATTACGCCTGGAGGGGCACAGATACGCAGTATTTT. Residues: CSARYYAWRGTDTQYF.